This TCR beta chain was captured by sequencing in a study of cytomegalovirus exposure and HLA in healthy donors. Study results and limitations: Looking again later, the authors saw that most CMV-associated TCR beta chains seemed HLA-restricted.

PCR primers comprised 60 Vbeta and 13 Jbeta primers. Clones were read by immunoSEQ multiplex PCR, and TCRdb kept only the in-frame ones, dropping some. The data hold 110,000 or so clones, with about 72% observed a single time. This CDR3 has 13 residues. Trimming pared 8 bases from V and 2 bases from J, leaving 12 bases between. Germline V lookup: CDR1 LNHDA, CDR2 SQIVND (reference sequence). As concerns this clone: Antigen: not known.

The chain combines TRBV19 with TRBJ1-1; no clear D gene. The source of this sequence is a man aged 50 to 59 in good health and CMV-seropositive. The sequenced material came from PBMCs. The DNA of the CDR3 is TGTGCCAGTGCCACCTCAGGAAACACTGAAGCTTTCTTT. This encodes CASATSGNTEAFF.